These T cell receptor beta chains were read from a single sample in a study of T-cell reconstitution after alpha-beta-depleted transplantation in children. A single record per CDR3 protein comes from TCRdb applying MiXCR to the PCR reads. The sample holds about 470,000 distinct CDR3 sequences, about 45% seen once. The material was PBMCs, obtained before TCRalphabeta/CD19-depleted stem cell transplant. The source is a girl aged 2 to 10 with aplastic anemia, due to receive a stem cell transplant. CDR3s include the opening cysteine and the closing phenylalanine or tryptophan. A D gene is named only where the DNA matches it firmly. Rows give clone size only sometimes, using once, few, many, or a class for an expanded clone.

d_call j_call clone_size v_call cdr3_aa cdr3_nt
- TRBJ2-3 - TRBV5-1 CASSPRDSGSDTQYF TGCGCCAGCAGCCCCCGGGACTCCGGGTCAGATACGCAGTATTTT
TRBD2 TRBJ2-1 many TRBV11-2 CASSPRSRESENEQFF TGTGCCAGCAGCCCGCGTTCGCGGGAGAGCGAAAATGAGCAGTTCTTC
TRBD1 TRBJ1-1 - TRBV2 CASSPVPGQGGAFF TGTGCCAGCAGCCCGGTCCCGGGACAGGGTGGAGCTTTCTTT
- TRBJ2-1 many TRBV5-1 CASSPQTDNEQFF TGCGCCAGCAGCCCCCAGACAGACAATGAGCAGTTCTTC
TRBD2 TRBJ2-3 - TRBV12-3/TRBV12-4 CASSFGSGVGTDTQYF TGTGCCAGCAGTTTCGGAAGCGGGGTGGGCACAGATACGCAGTATTTT
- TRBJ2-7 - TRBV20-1 CSARDTHSYEQYF TGCAGTGCTAGGGACACCCACTCCTACGAGCAGTACTTC
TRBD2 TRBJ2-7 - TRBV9 CASSVDPGTSGPGQYF TGTGCCAGCAGCGTAGACCCCGGGACTAGCGGGCCTGGGCAGTACTTC
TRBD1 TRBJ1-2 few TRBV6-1 CASSAADRGYGYTF TGTGCCAGCAGTGCCGCTGACAGGGGTTATGGCTACACCTTC
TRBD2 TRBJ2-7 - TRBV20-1 CSARDRESGSGIYEQYF TGCAGTGCTAGAGATCGGGAATCGGGTAGCGGGATCTACGAGCAGTACTTC
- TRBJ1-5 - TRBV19 CASSIGVGGQPQHF TGTGCCAGTAGTATTGGGGTGGGCGGTCAGCCCCAGCATTTT
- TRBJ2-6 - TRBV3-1 CASSRAPFGGANVLTF TGTGCCAGCAGCCGAGCCCCCTTTGGTGGGGCCAACGTCCTGACTTTC
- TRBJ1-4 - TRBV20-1 CSAERNWGNEKLFF TGCAGTGCCGAGAGGAACTGGGGGAATGAAAAACTGTTTTTT
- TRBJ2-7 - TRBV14 CASSQWDEQYF TGTGCCAGCAGCCAGTGGGACGAGCAGTACTTC
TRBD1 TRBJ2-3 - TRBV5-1 CASSPGWTGGVSDTQYF TGCGCCAGCAGCCCCGGATGGACAGGGGGGGTTTCAGATACGCAGTATTTT
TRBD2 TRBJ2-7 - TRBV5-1 CASSPLAGDTYEQYF TGCGCCAGCAGCCCCCTAGCGGGAGACACCTACGAGCAGTACTTC
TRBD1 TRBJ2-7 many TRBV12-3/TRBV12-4 CASSQQGALYEQYF TGTGCCAGCAGCCAACAGGGGGCCCTCTACGAGCAGTACTTC